Here is one TCR beta chain with its context. Authors' methods: Estimated nucleated cell counts came from reference gene primer amplification. TCRdb's copy holds only in-frame clones and misses some; the assay was immunoSEQ multiplex PCR. V, J and clone size derive from that table, while D and trimming were established from the DNA sequence. The sample yields tens of thousands of clones, around nine tenths seen once. The data belong to a study of blood T cell repertoires in COVID-19. The wider study: COVID-19 samples collected from the United States, Italy and Spain covered acute and convalescent phases. PBMCs, B-cell-depleted T cells, or T cells were the source of the cDNA or gDNA that made up the material.

Trimming pared 0 bases from V and 0 bases from J, leaving 12 bases between. The CDR3 is 16 amino acids. Germline CDR1 is SGHAT and CDR2 is FQNNGV. The sequence came from a man aged 70 or older with acute or convalescent COVID-19. Input material: peripheral blood. The chain joins TRBV11-2 to TRBJ2-7; possible D gene TRBD2, 5 bases. CDR3 nucleotide sequence: TGTGCCAGCAGCTTAGATCTAGCCAGGCACTCCTACGAGCAGTACTTC. Its protein product is CASSLDLARHSYEQYF.